The clone carrying this T cell receptor (beta chain) was counted once. Antigen specificity is unknown. This sample is drawn from a study of CD8+ T cells in alopecia areata. Findings and caveats of the study: Normal skin contains resident alphabeta T cells, and these are also sequenced in scalp samples. Higher clonality was seen in lesional scalp than in normal scalp, especially in alopecia totalis/universalis.

Alopecia areata patients provided lesional scalp punch biopsies and peripheral blood. Sorting separated CD4+ and CD8+ T cells out of PBMCs. Germline CDR1 SGHVS, CDR2 FQNEAQ. V was pared by 2 bases and J by 4 bases, with 9 bases between. The CDR3 consists of 13 residues. It was cDNA, reverse transcribed from extracted RNA, that served as the sequencing template. Sequenced by immunoSEQ multiplex PCR; TCRdb stores in-frame clones only, minus some. Of about 120,000 clones listed, less than 50% are singletons. Sample: NKG2D-low CD8+ T cells sorted from blood. The TCR comes from a human donor with alopecia areata. V is TRBV7-8 and J is TRBJ2-7, with D unresolved. DNA of the CDR3: TGTGCCAGCAGCTTATATCTTTGGTACGAGCAGTACTTC. Amino acids: CASSLYLWYEQYF.